This T cell receptor beta chain was sequenced for a study of cytomegalovirus exposure and HLA in healthy donors. The PCR employed 60 Vbeta primers together with 13 Jbeta primers. Clones were sequenced by immunoSEQ multiplex PCR, and TCRdb holds only the in-frame ones, with some missing. Among 69,000 or so clones listed, roughly four fifths were seen once. The CDR3 sequence is 14 residues long. The germline CDR1 and CDR2 sequences are MNHEY and SVGAGI. Trimming removed 2 bases from V and 6 bases from J, with 13 bases in between. The specimen was PBMCs. This TCR was sampled from a woman aged 55-70 years in good health and CMV-seropositive. The rearrangement uses TRBV6-5 and TRBJ1-1; no firm D call. This CDR3 reads CASSYGVDGAEAFF. As DNA, the CDR3 is TGTGCCAGCAGTTACGGGGTTGACGGGGCTGAAGCTTTCTTT.